The 8 T cell receptor beta chains reported below all come from one sample, sequenced in a study of blood T cell repertoires in COVID-19. Sequencing used immunoSEQ multiplex PCR; TCRdb keeps in-frame clones, though not all of them. The sample consists of 75,000 to 90,000 clones, around nine tenths of them appearing once. The material sequenced was peripheral blood. The receptor source for this set is a man older than 75 with active or convalescent COVID-19.

CDR3 amino acids: CASSPAGQQETQYF. CDR3 DNA sequence: TGCGCCAGCAGCCCAGCGGGGCAGCAAGAGACCCAGTACTTC. The chain joins TRBV5-1 to TRBJ2-5, with 7 bases lining up with TRBD2. The CDR3 consists of 14 residues. Unmatched junction bases numbered 5, after V lost 4 bases and J lost 2 bases. Per germline, CDR1 SGHRS and CDR2 YFSETQ.

The chain links TRBV18 to TRBJ2-2; weak D call: TRBD2 (5 bases). The V end lost 3 bases, the J end lost 8 bases, and 13 bases lay between the germline ends. There are 14 residues in the CDR3. Per germline, CDR1 KGHSH and CDR2 LQKENI. The CDR3 nucleotides read TGTGCCAGCTCACCGGACCTAGCCCCGGGGGAGCTGTTTTTT. Its translation: CASSPDLAPGELFF. The whole variable domain, filled in from reference TRBV18 and TRBJ2-2, reads NAGVMQNPRHLVRRRGQEARLRCSPMKGHSHVYWYRQLPEEGLKFMVYLQKENIIDESGMPKERFSAEFPKEGPSILRIQQVVRGDSAAYFCASSPDLAPGELFFGEGSRLTVL.

This clone was recorded once. The rearrangement uses TRBV18 and TRBJ2-1, with 10 bases identical to TRBD2. V dropped 6 bases and J dropped 8; count of bases not matched to a gene: 10. This CDR3 comprises 15 residues. Germline V CDR1 and CDR2: KGHSH, LQKENI. CDR3 sequence reads: CASSGTSESVHEQFF. CDR3 coding DNA: TGTGCCAGCTCTGGGACTAGCGAGTCGGTCCATGAGCAGTTCTTC.

This sequence joins TRBV18 and TRBJ2-5; D may be TRBD1 (5 bases). CDR3 length: 16 amino acids. Germline lookup yields CDR1 KGHSH and CDR2 LQKENI. The germline V and J ends were trimmed by 3 bases and 1 base, with 15 bases remaining between them. Here the CDR3 DNA reads TGTGCCAGCTCACCGCTAGGAAGGGGCCGCCAAGAGACCCAGTACTTC. Its protein is CASSPLGRGRQETQYF.

The chain uses TRBV24-1 and TRBJ2-1; TRBD1 matches at 7 bases. This CDR3 has 14 residues. V shed 10 bases, J shed 3 bases, and the junction held 8 bases outside the gene matches. From germline, CDR1 is KGHDR and CDR2 SFDVKD. As DNA, the CDR3 is TGTGCCACGGCCCGGACAGGAGACTACAATGAGCAGTTCTTC. This codes for CATARTGDYNEQFF.

The V gene is TRBV6-4, the J gene TRBJ1-1; D unresolved. CDR1 MRHNA and CDR2 SNTAGT come from the germline V gene. This CDR3 contains 15 residues. The V end lost 0 bases, the J end lost 1 base, and 9 bases lay between the germline ends. CDR3 nucleotide sequence: TGTGCCAGCAGTGACTCGGCCCAGGAGAACACTGAAGCTTTCTTT. Translated: CASSDSAQENTEAFF.

The chain recombines TRBV11-2 with TRBJ2-1, with 11 nucleotides matching TRBD2. Germline V gene sequence: CDR1 SGHAT, CDR2 FQNNGV. This CDR3 has 19 residues. V was clipped by 2 bases and J by 0 bases; unmatched bases: 9. CDR3 nucleotides: TGTGCCAGCAGCTTAAGGACTAGCGGGCTTCGGGGCTCCTACAATGAGCAGTTCTTC. Translation gives CASSLRTSGLRGSYNEQFF.

The chain is built from TRBV6-2 or TRBV6-3 and TRBJ2-7; a possible D gene is TRBD1 (5 bases). The CDR3 consists of 14 residues. V gave up 2 bases and J gave up 0 bases, with 8 bases separating them. Germline CDR1 and CDR2: MNHEY and SVGEGT. CDR3 nucleotides: TGTGCCAGCAGTTACGGGGCTAGCTCCTACGAGCAGTACGTC. Its translation is CASSYGASSYEQYV.